These T cell receptor beta chains were read from a single sample in a study of T cell repertoires in cytomegalovirus infection. Via MiXCR, TCRdb re-called the reads, giving one row per CDR3 protein. This table has a few hundred thousand distinct CDR3 sequences, 17% appearing once. Specimen: CD8+ T cells from PBMCs. These receptor sequences come from a human donor in good health (CMV status not recorded). Some clones in this sample may be carry-over from other donors' samples. Each CDR3 is given with its conserved first and last residue. A D gene is named only where the DNA matches it firmly. Clone sizes are given selectively: once, few, many, or a class where the clone is expanded.

TRBV7-6	many	TRBJ2-1	.	TGTGCCAGCAGTGCCGGGACACTCTCCTACAATGAGCAGTTCTTC	CASSAGTLSYNEQFF
TRBV6-2/TRBV6-3	few	TRBJ2-1	.	TGTGCCAGCAGGAGATGGACAGAAAAATACAATGAGCAGTTCTTC	CASRRWTEKYNEQFF
TRBV27	.	TRBJ1-6	.	TGTGCCACCCTAGGGGCTGGGGTCCTCCACTTT	CATLGAGVLHF
TRBV12-3/TRBV12-4	few	TRBJ1-2	TRBD1	TGTGCCAGCAGCCAACAGGGGGGCTTGAACTATGGCTACACCTTC	CASSQQGGLNYGYTF
TRBV11-1	.	TRBJ2-7	TRBD1	TGTGCCAGCAGCTCGGACCAGGACAGGGGTACCGAGCAGTACTTC	CASSSDQDRGTEQYF
TRBV6-5	.	TRBJ1-4	.	TGTGCCAGCAGTTACCGAGGGGGTTTCGTAACTAATGAAAAACTGTTTTTT	CASSYRGGFVTNEKLFF
TRBV28	.	TRBJ2-7	.	TGTGCCAGCAGTTTAAACAGACCCTCCTACGAGCAGTACTTC	CASSLNRPSYEQYF
TRBV19	.	TRBJ2-1	.	TGTGCCAGTAGTATCATGTCCGGGGCCGGACGTGAGCAGTTCTTC	CASSIMSGAGREQFF
TRBV2	many	TRBJ2-6	TRBD2	TGTGCCAGCAGTGAATCTCTGCCTAGCGGGGGGCCCACCTCTGGGGCCAACGTCCTGACTTTC	CASSESLPSGGPTSGANVLTF
TRBV5-4	few	TRBJ1-1	.	TGTGCCAGCAGCCCCTCCTTTAGCAACACTGAAGCTTTCTTT	CASSPSFSNTEAFF
TRBV7-8	.	TRBJ1-6	.	TGTGCCAGCAGCTTAGTGACCTCCTTGGGATTTGGTTCACCCCTCCACTTT	CASSLVTSLGFGSPLHF
TRBV7-8	.	TRBJ1-1	TRBD1	TGTGCCAGCAGCCGGGACAGGGCCCCCTCGGTGAACACTGAAGCTTTCTTT	CASSRDRAPSVNTEAFF
TRBV2	few	TRBJ1-1	.	TGTGCCAGCAGCCCGAGGGGAGAACGGAGAGAAGAAGCTTTCTTT	CASSPRGERREEAFF
TRBV20-1	few	TRBJ2-2	.	TGCAGTGCTAGAGATTACGTAAACACCGGGGAGCTGTTTTTT	CSARDYVNTGELFF
TRBV13	.	TRBJ2-1	.	TGTGCCAGCAGCTCGGGAAGGTGGGAAACCTACAATGAGCAGTTCTTC	CASSSGRWETYNEQFF
TRBV7-6	many	TRBJ2-2	TRBD1	TGTGCCAGCAGCCCCGGGACAGTAGGCCCTGACACCGGGGAGCTGTTTTTT	CASSPGTVGPDTGELFF
TRBV7-2	many	TRBJ1-2	.	TGTGCCAGCAGCTTAGGAGGGTCCGGGAATGGCTACACCTTC	CASSLGGSGNGYTF
TRBV12-3/TRBV12-4	few	TRBJ2-4	.	TGTGCCAGTTCAGGGGGGTCCAAAAACATTCAGTACTTC	CASSGGSKNIQYF
TRBV5-1	.	TRBJ1-2	TRBD1	TGCGCCAGCAGCCTAGACAAGGGACAGGGGCTCAACTATGGCTACACCTTC	CASSLDKGQGLNYGYTF
TRBV5-6	.	TRBJ1-1	.	TGTGCCAGCAGCTTGGATGGTTATACGCTATGGCAGATGAACACTGAAGCTTTCTTT	CASSLDGYTLWQMNTEAFF
TRBV20-1	few	TRBJ1-6	.	TGCAGTGCTAGAGATCGGGAGGCAGGGTCCTATAATTCACCCCTCCACTTT	CSARDREAGSYNSPLHF
TRBV29-1	few	TRBJ2-1	.	TGCAGCGTTAGAAGCAAGACAGGATCGGCAGACAATGAGCAGTTCTTC	CSVRSKTGSADNEQFF
TRBV5-1	few	TRBJ1-6	.	TGCGCCAGCAGCCCGCTCTTCTCGGGGGACCCTAATTCACCCCTCCACTTT	CASSPLFSGDPNSPLHF
TRBV4-1	many	TRBJ1-1	.	TGCGCCAGCAGCCAAGATCGCGCTATGGGGGGGGGAGCTTTCTTT	CASSQDRAMGGGAFF
TRBV7-9	few	TRBJ2-5	.	TGTGCCAGCAGCCCGGACCGATCACAAGAGACCCAGTACTTC	CASSPDRSQETQYF
TRBV9	.	TRBJ1-1	.	TGTGCCAGCAGCGTTAGTTCGGGGGCGCGTACTGAAGCTTTCTTT	CASSVSSGARTEAFF
TRBV7-9	many	TRBJ1-1	.	TGTGCCAGCAGCTTAGCGTACAGCCACCTCGAGGCTTTCTTT	CASSLAYSHLEAFF
TRBV6-4	many	TRBJ2-1	.	TGTGCCAGCAGCGCAAATTCCTACAATGAGCAGTTCTTC	CASSANSYNEQFF
TRBV6-5	.	TRBJ1-1	TRBD1	TGTGCCAGCAGTTACTCATTGACAGGGACCACTGAAGCTTTCTTT	CASSYSLTGTTEAFF
TRBV19	.	TRBJ1-1	.	TGTGCCAGTAGTGTAACCCCGGGACGGGCAATGAACACTGAAGCTTTCTTT	CASSVTPGRAMNTEAFF
TRBV7-9	.	TRBJ1-3	TRBD1	TGTGCCAGCAGCGGTCTACAGGGGATCGCCGGAAACACCATATATTTT	CASSGLQGIAGNTIYF
TRBV7-8	many	TRBJ1-5	.	TGTGCCAGCAGCTCCCGGAGGGCAAGCAATCAGCCCCAGCATTTT	CASSSRRASNQPQHF
TRBV6-8	.	TRBJ2-3	.	TGTGCCAGCAGTTATTTCCCAGCAGATACGCAGTATTTT	CASSYFPADTQYF
TRBV6-2/TRBV6-3	many	TRBJ2-7	TRBD1	TGTGCCAGCAGTTTCCGGGACAGCTACTACGAGCAGTACTTC	CASSFRDSYYEQYF
TRBV29-1	many	TRBJ1-4	TRBD1	TGCAGCGTTGAAGGGTTACAGGGGGCTGAAAAACTGTTTTTT	CSVEGLQGAEKLFF
TRBV28	.	TRBJ2-1	TRBD2	TGTGCCAGCAGTTGGCAAGGAACTAGCGGCTCCTACAATGAGCAGTTCTTC	CASSWQGTSGSYNEQFF
TRBV29-1	few	TRBJ2-3	.	TGCAGCATTGGTCCGGGGGACACAGATACGCAGTATTTT	CSIGPGDTDTQYF
TRBV7-8	few	TRBJ1-1	.	TGTGCCAGCAGCTCTACCCCGGGGATGAACACTGAAGCTTTCTTT	CASSSTPGMNTEAFF
TRBV7-3	.	TRBJ2-1	TRBD2	TGTGCCAGCAGCTATGCACCTAGCGGGGCTTACAATGAGCAGTTCTTC	CASSYAPSGAYNEQFF
TRBV7-9	few	TRBJ2-2	.	TGTGCGGGGGCGGGTTACGCCTGGCCGAACACCGGGGAGCTGTTTTTT	CAGAGYAWPNTGELFF
TRBV10-3	few	TRBJ2-7	.	TGTGCCATCAGTGAGTCTATGTACTACGAGCAGTACTTC	CAISESMYYEQYF
TRBV6-2/TRBV6-3	.	TRBJ2-2	TRBD1	TGTGCCAGCGGGTACGGGACAGGGAACACCGGGGAGCTGTTTTTT	CASGYGTGNTGELFF
TRBV5-6	few	TRBJ1-1	.	TGTGCCAGCAGCCCCATGATACTTCGGCAACTGGGCACTGAAGCTTTCTTT	CASSPMILRQLGTEAFF
TRBV7-8	many	TRBJ2-2	.	TGTGCCAGCAGCTACAGTGTACACGGGGAGCTGTTTTTT	CASSYSVHGELFF
TRBV7-6	.	TRBJ2-2	.	TGTGCTAGCAGCTTAGAGGCAGCCGGTATGATCTCCACCGGGGAGCTGTTTTTT	CASSLEAAGMISTGELFF
TRBV7-6	many	TRBJ2-1	.	TGTGCCAGCAGCCTGGAAAGCGGACCCTCCTACAATGAGCAGTTCTTC	CASSLESGPSYNEQFF
TRBV14	few	TRBJ2-4	TRBD2	TGTGCCAGCAGCCAACCCACTAGCGGGGGGGCTTCCAAAAACATTCAGTACTTC	CASSQPTSGGASKNIQYF
TRBV27	few	TRBJ1-6	.	TGTGCCAGCAGCCAAAAGCGGACGTCCAGCTCCTATAATTCACCCCTCCACTTT	CASSQKRTSSSYNSPLHF
TRBV7-6	.	TRBJ1-6	.	TGTGCCAGCAGCTACGCACCGGTGGTGAGCTCCTATAATTCACCCCTCCACTTT	CASSYAPVVSSYNSPLHF
TRBV7-8	many	TRBJ2-2	.	TGTGCCAGCAGTTTACAGGGCTCAAACACCGGGGAGCTGTTTTTT	CASSLQGSNTGELFF
TRBV28	few	TRBJ2-3	TRBD1	TGTGCCAGCAGTTCTGACAGGGTCACAGATACGCAGTATTTT	CASSSDRVTDTQYF
TRBV28	.	TRBJ1-1	TRBD1	TGTGCCAGCAGTCAACAGGGGGAAGGCACTGAAGCTTTCTTT	CASSQQGEGTEAFF
TRBV29-1	once	TRBJ2-5	.	TGCAGTGAAGGATCCTGGGACGGGACCCAGTACTTC	CSEGSWDGTQYF
TRBV7-8	.	TRBJ2-7	.	TGTGCCAGCAGACCATGGGGAACGGAGGGCTACGAGCAGTACTTC	CASRPWGTEGYEQYF
TRBV7-6	many	TRBJ2-1	.	TGTGCCAGCTTGGCTGCCTGGGCCAATGAGCAGTTCTTC	CASLAAWANEQFF
TRBV4-1	.	TRBJ1-5	.	TGCGCCAGCAGCCAAGAGTTGGCAGGGGGCAATCAGCCCCAGCATTTT	CASSQELAGGNQPQHF
TRBV20-1	.	TRBJ2-3	.	TGCAGTGCTAGAGTGGGACTCTTGGCCGCAGATACGCAGTATTTT	CSARVGLLAADTQYF
TRBV3-1	few	TRBJ1-1	.	TGTGCCAGCAGCCCAATTAACAGGGAGATTGAAGCTTTCTTT	CASSPINREIEAFF